Listed here are 6 T cell receptor beta chains from one sample, sequenced in a study of cytomegalovirus exposure and HLA in healthy donors. The PCR employed 60 Vbeta primers together with 13 Jbeta primers. TCRdb's table, derived via immunoSEQ multiplex PCR, lists solely in-frame clones and lacks some. The profile covers about 160,000 clones, with approximately 81% appearing a single time and 1% taken by the ten largest. The sample taken for sequencing was PBMCs. The receptors come from a boy between 2 and 10 years old in good health and CMV-seronegative.

This clone was counted between two and nine times. The chain links TRBV7-2 to TRBJ1-3; 7 nucleotides line up with TRBD1. This CDR3 contains 18 residues. Germline trimming cut 5 bases from V and 5 bases from J; bases unmatched to any gene: 18. CDR1 and CDR2 (germline): SGHTA, FQGNSA. CDR3 sequence reads: CASSNQRDSITKRNTIYF. DNA of the CDR3: TGTGCCAGCAGCAACCAACGGGACAGTATTACGAAAAGAAACACCATATATTTT.

For the CDR3, the DNA is TGTGCCAGCAGTCCAGGGGGCCCCTCTGGAAACACCATATATTTT. This translates into CASSPGGPSGNTIYF. The J gene is TRBJ1-3, the V gene TRBV6-5, with 8 bases lining up with TRBD1. This CDR3 has 15 amino acids. Trimming took 5 bases from V and 0 from J; bases not matched to a gene: 3. The germline CDR1 and CDR2 sequences are MNHEY and SVGAGI.

For this clone: The junction does not match germline at one end; this may be a read error. This sample also contains other DNA sequences that code for the same CDR3. The CDR3 DNA follows: TGCGCCAGCTATACTCAGGGGCTAAGCACCTTC. The encoded protein is CASYTQGLSTF. The V and J genes are TRBV2 and TRBJ1-2; tentative D call: TRBD1 (6 bases). The CDR3 extends over 11 amino acids. Per germline, CDR1 SNHLY and CDR2 FYNNEI.

The V and J genes are TRBV6-1 and TRBJ1-2, with D perhaps TRBD1 (6 bases). The V gene's germline CDR1 is MNHNS and CDR2 SASEGT. The CDR3 is 14 residues long. The germline V and J ends were trimmed by 5 bases and 2 bases, with 12 bases remaining between them. The CDR3, as DNA: TGTGCCAGCAGTCGACAGGTGGGCAACTATGGCTACACCTTC. This gives the protein CASSRQVGNYGYTF.

This clone was seen only once. V gene TRBV7-2 combines with J gene TRBJ2-7; D gene uncertain. Germline CDR1 reads SGHTA; CDR2 reads FQGNSA. CDR3 size: 15 residues. V was clipped by 0 bases and J by 1 base, with 10 bases between them. The CDR3 sequence: CASSLAMYSSYEQYF. CDR3 sequence (DNA): TGTGCCAGCAGCTTAGCGATGTACTCGTCCTACGAGCAGTACTTC.

The chain joins TRBV5-1 to TRBJ2-2, with a weak D call TRBD2 (6 bases). Germline values: CDR1 SGHRS, CDR2 YFSETQ. Trimming shortened V by 4 bases and J by 4 bases, and 23 bases separated the two germline ends. The CDR3 sequence is 18 residues long. CDR3 DNA: TGCGCCAGCAGCCTAGGGTCTGTCGGGGGTTGGAGCACCGGGGAGCTGTTTTTT. Amino acid sequence: CASSLGSVGGWSTGELFF.